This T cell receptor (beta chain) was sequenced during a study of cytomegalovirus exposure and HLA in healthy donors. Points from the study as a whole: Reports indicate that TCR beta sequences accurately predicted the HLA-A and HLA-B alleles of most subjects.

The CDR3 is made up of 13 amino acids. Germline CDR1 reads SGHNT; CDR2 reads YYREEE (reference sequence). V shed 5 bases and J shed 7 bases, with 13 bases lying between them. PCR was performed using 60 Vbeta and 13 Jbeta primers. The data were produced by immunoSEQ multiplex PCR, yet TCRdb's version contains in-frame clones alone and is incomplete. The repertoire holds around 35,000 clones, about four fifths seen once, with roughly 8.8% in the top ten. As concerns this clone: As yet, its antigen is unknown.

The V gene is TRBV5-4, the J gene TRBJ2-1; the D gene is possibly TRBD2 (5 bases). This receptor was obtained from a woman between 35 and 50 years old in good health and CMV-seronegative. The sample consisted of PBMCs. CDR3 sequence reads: CASSMGAGNEQFF. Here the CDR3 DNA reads TGTGCCAGCAGTATGGGAGCTGGTAATGAGCAGTTCTTC.